These 11 T cell receptor beta chains were sequenced from one sample in a study of response to subunit inactivated influenza vaccine. TCRdb independently ran MiXCR on the RT-PCR reads; one entry per CDR3 protein. This table has about 500,000 distinct CDR3 sequences, 15% to 20% appearing once. The specimen was CD4+ T cells sorted from PBMCs, collected around 2 years after vaccination. The receptors were sampled from a man aged 45 to 70 who received an inactivated influenza vaccine.

This clonotype was detected many times. The chain carries TRBV6-2 or TRBV6-3 and TRBJ2-1; 7 bases agree with TRBD1. The ends lost 6 bases at V and 0 bases at J; junction bases unmatched: 5. Germline V CDR1 and CDR2: MNHEY, SVGEGT. The CDR3 is made up of 15 amino acids. CDR3 region: CASRRDRFSYNEQFF. CDR3 DNA sequence: TGTGCCAGCAGAAGGGACAGATTCTCCTACAATGAGCAGTTCTTC.

The rearrangement joins TRBV15 to TRBJ1-2; D is uncertain. CDR3 length equals 13 residues. Germline V gene sequence: CDR1 LNHNV, CDR2 YYDKDF (reference sequence). Trimming cost V 3 bases and J 2 bases, with 7 bases left between them. CDR3 in amino acids: CATSSGRNYGYTF. CDR3 bases: TGTGCCACCAGCAGTGGCCGGAACTATGGCTACACCTTC.

In this sample, this clonotype turned up many times. The V and J genes are TRBV3-1 and TRBJ2-5, with D tentatively TRBD1 (5 bases). This CDR3 is built from 14 residues. Trimming stripped 1 base from V and 4 bases from J, with 10 bases between. Germline loops: CDR1 LGHDT, CDR2 YNNKEL (reference sequence). The CDR3 region has the DNA TGTGCCAGCAGCCAAGCGTCGCAGGGAGAGACCCAGTACTTC. This sequence encodes CASSQASQGETQYF.

This clonotype was observed a few times. This CDR3 is CSVDRTGGSFQETQYF. Here the CDR3 DNA reads TGCAGCGTTGATAGGACAGGTGGAAGCTTCCAAGAGACCCAGTACTTC. V gene TRBV29-1 combines with J gene TRBJ2-5; 7 nucleotides line up with TRBD1. Germline V gives CDR1 SQVTM, CDR2 ANQGSEA. This CDR3 region has 16 residues. V shed 3 bases and J 1 base; nucleotides not matched to a gene: 11.

The table lists this clonotype with a few counts. The chain uses TRBV6-2 or TRBV6-3 and TRBJ2-2; 9 bases map to TRBD1. Germline CDR1 is MNHEY and CDR2 is SVGEGT. The trim removed 7 bases at V and 1 base at J, leaving 7 bases unmatched. The CDR3 loop spans 16 amino acids. CDR3 bases: TGTGCCAGCACCTCCTGGGGACAGGGGAACACCGGGGAGCTGTTTTTT. This translates into CASTSWGQGNTGELFF.

This sequence joins TRBV7-2 and TRBJ2-4, with D tentatively TRBD1 (6 bases). Trimming cost V 4 bases and J 1 base, with 11 bases left between them. Germline V lookup: CDR1 SGHTA, CDR2 FQGNSA. The CDR3 loop spans 15 amino acids. DNA for the CDR3: TGTGCCAGCAGCTCCGGGACACCGGCCAAAAACATTCAGTACTTC. This translates into CASSSGTPAKNIQYF.

V and J are TRBV9 and TRBJ2-1, with TRBD2 matching over 12 bases. V was pared by 0 bases and J by 2 bases, with 3 bases of the junction left unmatched. This CDR3 spans 17 amino acids. Germline values: CDR1 SGDLS, CDR2 YYNGEE. The CDR3 here is CASSVGTSGDTYNEQFF. The DNA of the CDR3 is TGTGCCAGCAGCGTAGGGACTAGCGGGGACACCTACAATGAGCAGTTCTTC.

This clonotype was seen at least ten times. V and J are TRBV7-8 and TRBJ2-1; a weak D match, TRBD2 (6 bases). This CDR3 is built from 15 residues. V lost 3 bases to trimming and J lost 10 bases, with 19 bases between them. CDR1 SGHVS and CDR2 FQNEAQ come from the germline V gene. The CDR3 DNA reads as TGTGCCAGCAGCTTCGTGGGGACTGCTGGCTTGGAGCAGTTCTTC. This codes for CASSFVGTAGLEQFF.

In its sample, this clonotype was seen a few times. The chain's CDR3 is CASSLLGREDYGYTF. As DNA, the CDR3 is TGTGCCAGCAGCTTATTGGGACGGGAAGACTATGGCTACACCTTC. This chain links TRBV7-9 with TRBJ1-2; D perhaps matches TRBD1 (5 bases). The germline gives CDR1 SEHNR, CDR2 FQNEAQ (reference sequence). V lost 2 bases to trimming and J lost 3 bases, with 13 bases between them. The CDR3 loop spans 15 amino acids.

The table lists this clonotype with a few counts. The rearrangement links TRBV6-1 to TRBJ1-5, with 9 nucleotides matching TRBD1. The length of the CDR3 is 17 residues. Germline V CDR1 and CDR2: MNHNS, SASEGT. Trimming took 6 bases from V and 1 from J; bases not matched to a gene: 10. The CDR3 DNA follows: TGTGCCAGCAGCCTTCGGACAGGGGAGTTAAGCAATCAGCCCCAGCATTTT. It encodes CASSLRTGELSNQPQHF.

This clonotype was counted only a few times. The chain recombines TRBV6-2 or TRBV6-3 with TRBJ2-7, with unresolved D. CDR1 and CDR2 from the germline V gene are MNHEY and SVGEGT. This CDR3 has 12 residues. Trimming removed 6 bases from V and 2 bases from J, with 8 bases in between. This chain's CDR3 is CASSPNAYEQYF. CDR3 sequence (DNA): TGTGCCAGCAGCCCAAACGCCTACGAGCAGTACTTC.